The clone carrying this T cell receptor (beta chain) was counted ten times or more. Its antigen is not known. This specimen comes from a study of early T cells in non-severe SARS-CoV-2 infection. In the study overall: Sequencing of unsorted whole blood was done on bulk RNA, leaving chains unpaired.

Study-level results: The VDJdb matching leaned toward anti-spike CD8 responses and overlooked private and CD4 specificities.

Individually, cDNA molecules had unique molecular identifiers attached to them. Each CDR3 protein gets one entry after TCRdb re-called the 5' RACE reads with MiXCR. The sample has about 26,000 distinct CDR3 sequences, around 5% seen once. Sample: whole blood. The source is an adult who was a healthcare worker with PCR-confirmed SARS-CoV-2 infection or an uninfected control (not recorded which).

DNA of the CDR3: TGTGCCAGCAGCCCGGGACAGGGAATCGGCGAGCAGTACTTC. This encodes CASSPGQGIGEQYF. The V call is TRBV7-9, the J call TRBJ2-7, with 9 bases matching TRBD1. J was trimmed by 6 bases and V by 5 bases; bases with no gene match: 8. Germline V lookup: CDR1 SEHNR, CDR2 FQNEAQ (reference sequence). The CDR3 runs to 14 residues.